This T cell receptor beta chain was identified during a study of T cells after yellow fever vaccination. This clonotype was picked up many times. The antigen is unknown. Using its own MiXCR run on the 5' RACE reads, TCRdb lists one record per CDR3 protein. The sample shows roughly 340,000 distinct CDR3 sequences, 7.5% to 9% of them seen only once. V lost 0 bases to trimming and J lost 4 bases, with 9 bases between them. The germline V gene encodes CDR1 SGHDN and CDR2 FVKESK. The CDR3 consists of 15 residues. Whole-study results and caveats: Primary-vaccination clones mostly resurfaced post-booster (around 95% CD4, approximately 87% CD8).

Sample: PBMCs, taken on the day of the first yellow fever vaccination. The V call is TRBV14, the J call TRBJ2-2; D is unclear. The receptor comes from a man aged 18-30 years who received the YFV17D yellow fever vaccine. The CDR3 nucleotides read TGTGCCAGCAGCCAAGATCCAACAGTCACCGGGGAGCTGTTTTTT. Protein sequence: CASSQDPTVTGELFF.